The entry below describes one TCR beta chain. This sample stems from a study of T cell changes during pregnancy in multiple sclerosis. TCRdb's copy holds only in-frame clones and misses some; the assay was immunoSEQ multiplex PCR. Counted here are over 70,000 clones, roughly 93% occurring once; the ten biggest clones make up 2.2%. The source material was peripheral blood, sampled in the third trimester of pregnancy. The sequence was obtained from a female donor with multiple sclerosis, enrolled in a pregnancy study.

The CDR3 DNA follows: TGTGCTAGTGGTTTGTATTGGGGACAGGGCCTGTACGAGCAGTACTTC. Its translation: CASGLYWGQGLYEQYF. The chain recombines TRBV12-5 with TRBJ2-7; TRBD1 agrees at 9 bases. J gave up 4 bases and V 2 bases, and 9 bases lay outside the gene matches. Per the germline V gene, CDR1 is LGHNT and CDR2 is FRNRAP. This CDR3 has 16 residues.